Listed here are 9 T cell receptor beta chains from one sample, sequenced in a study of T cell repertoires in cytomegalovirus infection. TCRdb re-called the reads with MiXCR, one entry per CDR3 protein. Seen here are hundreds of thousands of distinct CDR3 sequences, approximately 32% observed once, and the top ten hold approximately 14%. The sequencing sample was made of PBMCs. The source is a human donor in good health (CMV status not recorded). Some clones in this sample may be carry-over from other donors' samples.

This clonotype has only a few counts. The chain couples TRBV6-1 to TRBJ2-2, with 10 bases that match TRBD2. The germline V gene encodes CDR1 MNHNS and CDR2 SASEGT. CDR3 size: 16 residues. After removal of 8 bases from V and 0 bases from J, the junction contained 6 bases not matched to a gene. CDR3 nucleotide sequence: TGTGCCAGCGGGTCTAGCGGGGGCCCGAACACCGGGGAGCTGTTTTTT. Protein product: CASGSSGGPNTGELFF.

For the CDR3, the DNA is TGTGCCAGCAGTGATTTGGGGACCGGGGAGCTGTTTTTT. This sequence encodes CASSDLGTGELFF. The chain employs TRBV6-4 and TRBJ2-2; D gene uncertain. V was clipped by 3 bases and J by 5 bases, with 7 bases between them. This CDR3 region has 13 residues. Germline V gene data show CDR1 as MRHNA and CDR2 as SNTAGT.

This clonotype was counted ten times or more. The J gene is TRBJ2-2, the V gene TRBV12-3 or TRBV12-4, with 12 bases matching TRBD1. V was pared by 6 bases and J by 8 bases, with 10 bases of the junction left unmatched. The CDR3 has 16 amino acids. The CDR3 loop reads CASRILRDRGRGELFF. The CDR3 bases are TGTGCCAGCAGAATCCTCCGGGACAGGGGGCGAGGGGAGCTGTTTTTT.

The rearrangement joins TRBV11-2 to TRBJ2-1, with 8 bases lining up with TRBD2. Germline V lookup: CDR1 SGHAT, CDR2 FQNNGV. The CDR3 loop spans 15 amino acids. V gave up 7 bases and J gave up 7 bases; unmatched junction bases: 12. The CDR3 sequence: CASTLGRGGWNEQFF. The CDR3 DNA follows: TGTGCCAGCACTCTCGGACGGGGGGGCTGGAATGAGCAGTTCTTC.

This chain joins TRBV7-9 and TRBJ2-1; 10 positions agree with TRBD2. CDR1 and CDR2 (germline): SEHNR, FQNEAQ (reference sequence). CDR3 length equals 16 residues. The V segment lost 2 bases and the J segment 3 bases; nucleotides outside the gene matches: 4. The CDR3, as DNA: TGTGCCAGCAGCTTACAAGCGGGGGGGCGCTACAATGAGCAGTTCTTC. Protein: CASSLQAGGRYNEQFF.

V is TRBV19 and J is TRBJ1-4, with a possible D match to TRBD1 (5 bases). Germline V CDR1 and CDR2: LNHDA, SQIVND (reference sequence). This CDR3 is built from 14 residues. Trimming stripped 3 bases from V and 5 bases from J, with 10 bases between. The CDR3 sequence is CASSMGQKNEKLFF. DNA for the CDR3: TGTGCCAGTAGTATGGGGCAGAAAAATGAAAAACTGTTTTTT.

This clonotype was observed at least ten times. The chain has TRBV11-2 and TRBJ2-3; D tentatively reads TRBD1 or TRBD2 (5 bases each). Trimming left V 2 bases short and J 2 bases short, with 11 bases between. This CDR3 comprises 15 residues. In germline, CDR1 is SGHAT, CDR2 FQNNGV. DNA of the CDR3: TGTGCCAGCAGCTTACAAGGGACCTACACAGATACGCAGTATTTT. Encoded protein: CASSLQGTYTDTQYF.

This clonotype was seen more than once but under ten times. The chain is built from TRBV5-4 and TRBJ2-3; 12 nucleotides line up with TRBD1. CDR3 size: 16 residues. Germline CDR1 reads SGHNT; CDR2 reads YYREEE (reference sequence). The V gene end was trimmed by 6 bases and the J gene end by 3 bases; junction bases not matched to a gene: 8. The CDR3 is CASTQGDRGRTDTQYF. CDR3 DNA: TGTGCCAGCACCCAGGGGGACAGGGGGCGGACAGATACGCAGTATTTT.

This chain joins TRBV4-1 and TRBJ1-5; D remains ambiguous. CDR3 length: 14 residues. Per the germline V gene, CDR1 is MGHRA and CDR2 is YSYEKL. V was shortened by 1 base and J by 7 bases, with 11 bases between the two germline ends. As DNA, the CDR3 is TGCGCCAGCAGCCAAGTGGCGGTGGGGCAGCCCCAGCATTTT. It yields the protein CASSQVAVGQPQHF.